Each of the 15 T cell receptor beta chains below was sequenced from the same sample in a study of shared clonotypes between healthy human individuals. It was CD45RO-negative cells, positively selected for CCR7, that made up naive CD8 cells, with terminally differentiated effector memory CD45RA+ cells excluded. TCRdb keeps only in-frame clones here, not all; method: immunoSEQ multiplex PCR. The data contain around 1.9 million clones, 85% to 95% of them singletons. Material: naive CD8+ T cells from PBMCs. The receptors here all came from a man between 18 and 29 years old in good health. Some clones in this sample may be carry-over from other donors' samples.

This CDR3 reads CATSSRGKVIDTQYF. The CDR3 nucleotides are TGTGCCACCAGCAGTAGGGGAAAAGTTATAGATACGCAGTATTTT. This sequence joins TRBV15 and TRBJ2-3; possibly TRBD1 for D (5 bases). Trimming removed 3 bases at V and 5 bases at J, with 15 bases between. The CDR3 covers 15 residues. CDR1 and CDR2 from the germline V gene are LNHNV and YYDKDF (reference sequence).

The rearrangement uses TRBV6-6 and TRBJ2-2, with D tentatively TRBD2 (6 bases). Germline loops: CDR1 MNHNY, CDR2 SVGAGI (reference sequence). Trimming stripped 8 bases from V and 3 bases from J, with 7 bases between. CDR3 size: 12 residues. The CDR3 coding sequence is TGTGCCAGCTTAGCGGACACCGGGGAGCTGTTTTTT. As protein: CASLADTGELFF.

The V and J genes are TRBV28 and TRBJ2-3, with D perhaps assigned TRBD1 or TRBD2 (5 bases each). Trimming took off 1 base at V and 3 bases at J, with 20 bases between the two ends. This CDR3 contains 18 residues. Looked up from germline, CDR1 is MDHEN and CDR2 is SYDVKM. This CDR3 reads CASSLSVMGDDLTDTQYF. The CDR3 nucleotides are TGTGCCAGCAGTTTATCGGTTATGGGGGATGATCTGACAGATACGCAGTATTTT. Variable domain in full (rest from reference TRBV28 and TRBJ2-3): DVKVTQSSRYLVKRTGEKVFLECVQDMDHENMFWYRQDPGLGLRLIYFSYDVKMKEKGDIPEGYSVSREKKERFSLILESASTNQTSMYLCASSLSVMGDDLTDTQYFGPGTRLTVL.

The chain is built from TRBV7-9 and TRBJ2-7, with D maybe TRBD1 (6 bases). Trimming shortened V by 10 bases and J by 4 bases, and 17 bases separated the two germline ends. This CDR3 spans 13 amino acids. Germline V gene data show CDR1 as SEHNR and CDR2 as FQNEAQ (reference sequence). CDR3 sequence (DNA): TGTGCCATCCTTACAGGGAGTGGGTACGAGCAGTACTTC. Its protein product is CAILTGSGYEQYF. The full variable domain, in which reference TRBV7-9 and TRBJ2-7 provide the parts outside the CDR3, is DTGVSQNPRHKITKRGQNVTFRCDPISEHNRLYWYRQTLGQGPEFLTYFQNEAQLEKSRLLSDRFSAERPKGSFSTLEIQRTEQGDSAMYLCAILTGSGYEQYFGPGTRLTVT.

The DNA for the CDR3 is TGTGCCAGCAGCTTCACAGGGGAGACTGAAGCTTTCTTT. Translating it yields CASSFTGETEAFF. The chain carries TRBV5-6 and TRBJ1-1; 7 bases are shared with TRBD1. In germline, CDR1 is SGHDT, CDR2 YYEEEE. This CDR3 contains 13 residues. The junction had 3 bases not matched to a gene; V was cut back by 2 bases and J by 5 bases.

A single count supports this clone. Written as DNA, the CDR3 is TGCGCCAGCAGCCAAGTTTTCGGGGACTGGGGCGAGCAGTACTTC. Amino acid sequence: CASSQVFGDWGEQYF. The rearrangement joins TRBV4-1 to TRBJ2-7; D perhaps matches TRBD2 (6 bases). V lost 1 base to trimming and J lost 6 bases, with 16 bases between them. The CDR3 is 15 residues long. CDR1 and CDR2 (germline): MGHRA, YSYEKL.

The CDR3 protein is CASSLGHTQYF. As DNA, the CDR3 is TGTGCCAGCAGTTTGGGGCATACGCAGTATTTT. The V call is TRBV28, the J call TRBJ2-3, with D maybe TRBD1 (5 bases). This CDR3 spans 11 amino acids. The V gene lost 3 bases and the J gene lost 7 bases, with 5 bases spanning the gap. Germline CDR1 reads MDHEN; CDR2 reads SYDVKM.

The rearrangement joins TRBV10-3 to TRBJ1-1; a weak D match, TRBD1 (6 bases). The V gene lost 3 bases and the J gene lost 0 bases, with 14 bases spanning the gap. The CDR3 has 16 amino acids. CDR1 ENHRY and CDR2 SYGVKD come from the germline V gene. Here the CDR3 DNA reads TGTGCCATCAGTGAAGGGGCAGGGGCCATGAACACTGAAGCTTTCTTT. It codes for CAISEGAGAMNTEAFF.

The J gene is TRBJ1-1, the V gene TRBV5-1, with TRBD1 as a possible D gene (5 bases). The ends were cut back, 5 bases at V and 5 bases at J, with 19 bases in the middle. The CDR3 runs to 15 residues. Germline values: CDR1 SGHRS, CDR2 YFSETQ. CDR3 region: CASRGEGGPRTEAFF. The CDR3 DNA reads as TGCGCCAGCAGGGGGGAGGGTGGGCCGCGGACTGAAGCTTTCTTT.

This chain links TRBV5-6 with TRBJ2-7, with 12 bases identical to TRBD2. Germline CDR1 and CDR2: SGHDT and YYEEEE. This CDR3 has 16 residues. With 6 bases clipped from V and 2 bases from J, the junction kept 9 bases outside the gene matches. The CDR3 bases are TGTGCCAGCAACCTGACTAGCGGGAGCCTTACCTACGAGCAGTACTTC. This encodes CASNLTSGSLTYEQYF.

The chain carries TRBV19 and TRBJ2-6, with no clear D. The CDR3 is 19 residues long. CDR1 and CDR2 from the germline V gene are LNHDA and SQIVND (reference sequence). Trimming stripped 5 bases from V and 0 bases from J, with 20 bases between. The CDR3 reads CASSGPPPNRISGANVLTF. The CDR3, as DNA: TGTGCCAGTAGTGGACCGCCCCCCAATCGAATCTCTGGGGCCAACGTCCTGACTTTC.

The chain couples TRBV27 to TRBJ2-3; 12 bases map to TRBD2. J lost 6 bases, V lost 2 bases, and 6 bases had no gene match. Germline V lookup: CDR1 MNHEY, CDR2 SMNVEV (reference sequence). This CDR3 has 16 amino acids. The CDR3 region has the DNA TGTGCCAGCAGTTTAACACTAGCGGGAGGTTTGGATACGCAGTATTTT. It is translated as CASSLTLAGGLDTQYF.

V is TRBV7-9 and J is TRBJ1-4; possible D gene TRBD1, 6 bases. Trimming removed 1 base from V and 7 bases from J, with 16 bases in between. The CDR3 totals 16 residues. CDR1 SEHNR and CDR2 FQNEAQ come from the germline V gene (reference sequence). The DNA for the CDR3 is TGTGCCAGCAGCTTAGGTTCCGGGGGCGCGAGTGAAAAACTGTTTTTT. Translating it yields CASSLGSGGASEKLFF.

The J gene is TRBJ2-7, the V gene TRBV7-9; 11 positions agree with TRBD2. The germline V gene has CDR1 SEHNR and CDR2 FQNEAQ (reference sequence). The CDR3 has 14 amino acids. V was pared by 5 bases and J by 5 bases, with 5 bases of the junction left unmatched. This CDR3 reads CASSPRTSGHEQYF. Written as DNA, the CDR3 is TGTGCCAGCAGCCCTAGGACTAGCGGGCACGAGCAGTACTTC.

V gene TRBV28 combines with J gene TRBJ2-6; maybe TRBD1 (6 bases). This CDR3 is 15 amino acids long. The V end was cut by 5 bases, the J end by 3 bases, with 11 bases between. Germline CDR1 and CDR2: MDHEN and SYDVKM. CDR3 DNA sequence: TGTGCCAGCAGTCCCTCCAGGGGTGGGGCCAACGTCCTGACTTTC. It specifies CASSPSRGGANVLTF.